This TCR beta chain stems from a study of CD8+CD57+ T cells in acquired aplastic anemia. On the study more broadly: An average of roughly 3 ug of DNA was obtained from sorted CD4+ and CD8+ cells.

Genomic DNA templated the TCR beta VDJ and CDR3 profiling. A single record per CDR3 protein comes from TCRdb applying MiXCR to the reads. The table includes 180,000 or so distinct CDR3 sequences, roughly 43% detected once. Study results and caveats: Shared by patients and controls, nearly 30 CD8+ CDR3s were abundant in patients. Patients showed no significant difference from controls in CD8+ Simpson's diversity.

There are a few counts of this clonotype. The antigen is not known. In patients chosen for sequencing, flow cytometry had shown CD8+CD57+ cell expansion. Patients were therapy-naive when their blood was sampled. The germline gives CDR1 SNHLY, CDR2 FYNNEI. V lost 1 base and J 1 base, leaving 8 bases between the germline ends. CDR3 length equals 14 residues. The rearrangement uses TRBV2 and TRBJ2-7, with D uncertain. The sequencing sample was made of sorted CD4+, CD8+, or CD8+CD57+ T cells (not recorded which) from PBMCs. The origin of this receptor is a human donor with aplastic anemia. CDR3 sequence: CASSEGPGSYEQYF. The CDR3 nucleotides read TGTGCCAGCAGTGAAGGACCGGGTTCCTACGAGCAGTACTTC. The whole variable domain, filled in from reference TRBV2 and TRBJ2-7, reads EPEVTQTPSHQVTQMGQEVILRCVPISNHLYFYWYRQILGQKVEFLVSFYNNEISEKSEIFDDQFSVERPDGSNFTLKIRSTKLEDSAMYFCASSEGPGSYEQYFGPGTRLTVT.